Listed below are T cell receptor beta chains from one sample, sequenced in a study of response to subunit inactivated influenza vaccine. From the RT-PCR reads, TCRdb called clonotypes with MiXCR, one entry per CDR3 protein. The sample carries some 570,000 distinct CDR3 sequences, approximately 10% recorded once. This sample was shared with a second study, whose subject was T cells expressing NK-cell markers.

The sample in question was PBMCs from blood, obtained on the day of vaccination. The receptors here all came from a man in his forties or fifties who received an inactivated influenza vaccine. The CDR3 runs from the conserved cysteine through the conserved F or W. D genes are given only for firm matches. Rows give clone size only sometimes, using once, few, many, or a class for an expanded clone.

v_call: TRBV7-2
j_call: TRBJ2-6
clone_size: -
d_call: -
cdr3_aa: CASRPQASGANVLTF
cdr3_nt: TGTGCCAGCAGACCACAGGCCTCTGGGGCCAACGTCCTGACTTTC

v_call: TRBV5-1
j_call: TRBJ2-2
clone_size: many
d_call: -
cdr3_aa: CASSIRDPGTGELFF
cdr3_nt: TGCGCCAGCAGCATAAGGGACCCCGGAACCGGGGAGCTGTTTTTT

v_call: TRBV7-2
j_call: TRBJ2-7
clone_size: -
d_call: -
cdr3_aa: CASSLGGGGGEQYF
cdr3_nt: TGTGCCAGCAGCTTAGGAGGCGGAGGTGGGGAGCAGTACTTC

v_call: TRBV6-5
j_call: TRBJ2-7
clone_size: few
d_call: -
cdr3_aa: CASSYSTQSYEQYF
cdr3_nt: TGTGCCAGCAGTTACTCGACACAATCCTACGAGCAGTACTTC

v_call: TRBV29-1
j_call: TRBJ2-7
clone_size: few
d_call: -
cdr3_aa: CSATSPITYEQYF
cdr3_nt: TGCAGCGCCACTAGCCCGATTACCTACGAGCAGTACTTC

v_call: TRBV29-1
j_call: TRBJ2-5
clone_size: many
d_call: -
cdr3_aa: CSVGRETQYF
cdr3_nt: TGCAGCGTTGGTCGGGAGACCCAGTACTTC

v_call: TRBV5-1
j_call: TRBJ2-1
clone_size: few
d_call: TRBD2
cdr3_aa: CASSSGSGALGNEQFF
cdr3_nt: TGCGCCAGCAGCTCCGGTAGCGGGGCTCTAGGGAATGAGCAGTTCTTC

v_call: TRBV12-3/TRBV12-4
j_call: TRBJ1-3
clone_size: -
d_call: -
cdr3_aa: CAISGGAGGNTIYF
cdr3_nt: TGTGCCATCAGCGGAGGGGCCGGAGGAAACACCATATATTTT

v_call: TRBV10-3
j_call: TRBJ1-2
clone_size: -
d_call: -
cdr3_aa: CAISEWGGGYTF
cdr3_nt: TGTGCCATCAGTGAGTGGGGCGGTGGCTACACCTTC

v_call: TRBV21-1
j_call: TRBJ2-7
clone_size: -
d_call: -
cdr3_aa: CASRKRQTGQPYEQYF
cdr3_nt: TGTGCCAGCAGGAAGAGGCAGACAGGTCAACCCTACGAGCAGTACTTC

v_call: TRBV10-3
j_call: TRBJ1-1
clone_size: -
d_call: TRBD1
cdr3_aa: CAISEGPGGNTEAFF
cdr3_nt: TGTGCCATCAGTGAGGGGCCAGGGGGTAACACTGAAGCTTTCTTT

v_call: TRBV20-1
j_call: TRBJ2-1
clone_size: few
d_call: -
cdr3_aa: CSARPEYPPLENEQFF
cdr3_nt: TGCAGTGCTAGACCGGAGTACCCCCCTCTTGAAAATGAGCAGTTCTTC

v_call: TRBV29-1
j_call: TRBJ1-2
clone_size: -
d_call: -
cdr3_aa: CSVWKGADGYTF
cdr3_nt: TGCAGCGTGTGGAAAGGGGCTGATGGCTACACCTTC

v_call: TRBV7-6
j_call: TRBJ1-1
clone_size: few
d_call: -
cdr3_aa: CASIERVGTEAFF
cdr3_nt: TGTGCCAGCATTGAAAGGGTTGGCACTGAAGCTTTCTTT

v_call: TRBV27
j_call: TRBJ1-5
clone_size: -
d_call: -
cdr3_aa: CASSSSLGQPQHF
cdr3_nt: TGTGCCAGCAGTTCTTCCCTAGGGCAGCCCCAGCATTTT

v_call: TRBV6-5
j_call: TRBJ1-1
clone_size: few
d_call: -
cdr3_aa: CASSWVRVIDTEAFF
cdr3_nt: TGTGCCAGCAGTTGGGTTCGGGTCATCGACACTGAAGCTTTCTTT

v_call: TRBV20-1
j_call: TRBJ1-2
clone_size: -
d_call: -
cdr3_aa: CSAQLGAGRYGYTF
cdr3_nt: TGCAGTGCCCAGCTAGGGGCAGGGAGATATGGCTACACCTTC

v_call: TRBV19
j_call: TRBJ2-7
clone_size: -
d_call: -
cdr3_aa: CASSITLNVYEQYF
cdr3_nt: TGTGCCAGTAGTATCACTTTAAATGTCTACGAGCAGTACTTC

v_call: TRBV2
j_call: TRBJ2-5
clone_size: -
d_call: -
cdr3_aa: CASSESAETQYF
cdr3_nt: TGTGCCAGCAGTGAATCAGCGGAGACCCAGTACTTC

v_call: TRBV7-2
j_call: TRBJ2-5
clone_size: -
d_call: -
cdr3_aa: CASSSRDPYGSQYF
cdr3_nt: TGTGCCAGCAGCTCCCGGGACCCATATGGGTCCCAGTACTTC

v_call: TRBV5-5
j_call: TRBJ2-7
clone_size: -
d_call: TRBD1
cdr3_aa: CASRSGQGTFEQYF
cdr3_nt: TGTGCCAGCAGATCGGGACAGGGGACATTCGAGCAGTACTTC

v_call: TRBV29-1
j_call: TRBJ2-3
clone_size: -
d_call: -
cdr3_aa: CSGQQEGKTDTQYF
cdr3_nt: TGCAGCGGCCAACAGGAAGGGAAAACAGATACGCAGTATTTT

v_call: TRBV6-6
j_call: TRBJ2-3
clone_size: -
d_call: -
cdr3_aa: CASSFSNTQYF
cdr3_nt: TGTGCCAGCAGTTTCAGCAATACGCAGTATTTT

v_call: TRBV9
j_call: TRBJ2-7
clone_size: -
d_call: TRBD2
cdr3_aa: CASSATAGLSYEQYF
cdr3_nt: TGTGCCAGCAGCGCAACAGCGGGACTTTCCTACGAGCAGTACTTC

v_call: TRBV12-3/TRBV12-4
j_call: TRBJ1-2
clone_size: few
d_call: -
cdr3_aa: CASSLAQGRYGYTF
cdr3_nt: TGTGCCAGCAGTTTAGCGCAAGGGAGGTATGGCTACACCTTC

v_call: TRBV20-1
j_call: TRBJ2-5
clone_size: few
d_call: -
cdr3_aa: CSARHRDLQETQYF
cdr3_nt: TGCAGTGCCCGACACAGGGATCTCCAAGAGACCCAGTACTTC

v_call: TRBV10-3
j_call: TRBJ2-5
clone_size: -
d_call: TRBD1
cdr3_aa: CAISEADRDRAQETQYF
cdr3_nt: TGTGCCATCAGTGAGGCCGATCGAGACAGGGCCCAAGAGACCCAGTACTTC

v_call: TRBV5-1
j_call: TRBJ2-5
clone_size: once
d_call: -
cdr3_aa: CASRGDPGAQETQYF
cdr3_nt: TGCGCCAGCAGAGGGGACCCCGGGGCGCAAGAGACCCAGTACTTC

v_call: TRBV6-2/TRBV6-3
j_call: TRBJ2-7
clone_size: -
d_call: TRBD1
cdr3_aa: CAIQGQVSYEQYF
cdr3_nt: TGTGCCATCCAGGGACAGGTCTCCTACGAGCAGTACTTC

v_call: TRBV29-1
j_call: TRBJ2-1
clone_size: -
d_call: -
cdr3_aa: CSVDQAGVRNEQFF
cdr3_nt: TGCAGCGTTGACCAGGCAGGGGTTCGGAATGAGCAGTTCTTC

v_call: TRBV29-1
j_call: TRBJ2-3
clone_size: -
d_call: -
cdr3_aa: CSVEVGFAASTDTQYF
cdr3_nt: TGCAGCGTTGAAGTGGGGTTCGCGGCGAGCACAGATACGCAGTATTTT

v_call: TRBV29-1
j_call: TRBJ2-2
clone_size: many
d_call: -
cdr3_aa: CSVENTGELFF
cdr3_nt: TGCAGCGTTGAAAACACCGGGGAGCTGTTTTTT

v_call: TRBV9
j_call: TRBJ1-2
clone_size: few
d_call: -
cdr3_aa: CASSVLGGSNYGYTF
cdr3_nt: TGTGCCAGCAGCGTTTTGGGGGGTTCTAACTATGGCTACACCTTC

v_call: TRBV5-6
j_call: TRBJ2-2
clone_size: many
d_call: -
cdr3_aa: CASSLVRGLSITGELFF
cdr3_nt: TGTGCCAGCAGCTTGGTCAGGGGCCTATCGATCACCGGGGAGCTGTTTTTT

v_call: TRBV19
j_call: TRBJ2-7
clone_size: -
d_call: -
cdr3_aa: CASEPCGDSTQQYF
cdr3_nt: TGTGCCAGCGAACCATGCGGGGACTCTACGCAGCAGTACTTC

v_call: TRBV20-1
j_call: TRBJ2-3
clone_size: -
d_call: -
cdr3_aa: CSPFLRHGDTQYF
cdr3_nt: TGCAGTCCTTTCCTCCGGCACGGAGATACGCAGTATTTT

v_call: TRBV25-1
j_call: TRBJ2-1
clone_size: -
d_call: -
cdr3_aa: CASSELGGLYNEQFF
cdr3_nt: TGTGCCAGCAGTGAATTGGGAGGACTCTACAATGAGCAGTTCTTC

v_call: TRBV6-2/TRBV6-3
j_call: TRBJ2-7
clone_size: few
d_call: TRBD1
cdr3_aa: CASSYPSNRVQGAYEQYF
cdr3_nt: TGTGCCAGCAGTTACCCTTCAAACCGTGTACAGGGGGCTTACGAGCAGTACTTC

v_call: TRBV11-1
j_call: TRBJ2-7
clone_size: -
d_call: -
cdr3_aa: CASRPNQDEGPSSYEQYF
cdr3_nt: TGTGCCAGCCGCCCAAATCAAGACGAGGGGCCGAGCTCCTACGAGCAGTACTTC

v_call: TRBV5-1
j_call: TRBJ2-3
clone_size: many
d_call: -
cdr3_aa: CASSLEAPGLDTQYF
cdr3_nt: TGCGCCAGCAGCTTGGAGGCTCCCGGTTTAGATACGCAGTATTTT

v_call: TRBV12-3/TRBV12-4
j_call: TRBJ1-6
clone_size: -
d_call: -
cdr3_aa: CASSTTGLRGVSPLHF
cdr3_nt: TGTGCCAGCAGCACTACGGGACTGCGGGGGGTATCACCCCTCCACTTT

v_call: TRBV5-1
j_call: TRBJ2-2
clone_size: few
d_call: TRBD1
cdr3_aa: CASSWGTALEELFF
cdr3_nt: TGCGCCAGCAGCTGGGGGACAGCTCTCGAGGAGCTGTTTTTT

v_call: TRBV7-2
j_call: TRBJ2-1
clone_size: few
d_call: TRBD2
cdr3_aa: CASSLVGRVSNEQFF
cdr3_nt: TGTGCCAGCAGCTTAGTCGGGAGGGTTTCGAATGAGCAGTTCTTC